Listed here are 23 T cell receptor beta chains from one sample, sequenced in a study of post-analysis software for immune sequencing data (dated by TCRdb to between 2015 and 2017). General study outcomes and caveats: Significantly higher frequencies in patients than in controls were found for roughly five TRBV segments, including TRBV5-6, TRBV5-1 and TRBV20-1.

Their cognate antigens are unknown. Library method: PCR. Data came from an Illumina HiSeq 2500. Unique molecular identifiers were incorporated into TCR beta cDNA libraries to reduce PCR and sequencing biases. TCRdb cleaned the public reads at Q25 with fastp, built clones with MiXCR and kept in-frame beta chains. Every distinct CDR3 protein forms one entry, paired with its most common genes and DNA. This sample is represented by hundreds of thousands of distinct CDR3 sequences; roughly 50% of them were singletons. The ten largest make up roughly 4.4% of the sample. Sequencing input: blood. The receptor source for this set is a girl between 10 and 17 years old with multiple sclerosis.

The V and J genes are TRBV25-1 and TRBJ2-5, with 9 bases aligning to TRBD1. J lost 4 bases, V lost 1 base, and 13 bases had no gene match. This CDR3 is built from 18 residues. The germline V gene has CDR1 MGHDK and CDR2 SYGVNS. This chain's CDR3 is CASSEWAETGGGGETQYF. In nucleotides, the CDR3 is TGTGCCAGCAGTGAATGGGCGGAAACAGGGGGCGGTGGAGAGACCCAGTACTTC.

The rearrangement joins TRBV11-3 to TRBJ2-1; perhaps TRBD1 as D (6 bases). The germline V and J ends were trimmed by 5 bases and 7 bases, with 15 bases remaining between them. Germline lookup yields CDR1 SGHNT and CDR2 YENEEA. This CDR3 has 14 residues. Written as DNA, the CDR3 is TGTGCCAGCAGCAGGGACACCCTGAGGAATGAGCAGTTCTTC. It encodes CASSRDTLRNEQFF.

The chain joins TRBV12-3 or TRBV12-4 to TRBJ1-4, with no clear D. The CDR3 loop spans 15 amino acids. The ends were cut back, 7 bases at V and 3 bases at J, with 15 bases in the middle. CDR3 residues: CASIRGGMANEKLFF. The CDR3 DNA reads TGTGCCAGCATCCGAGGAGGGATGGCTAATGAAAAACTGTTTTTT.

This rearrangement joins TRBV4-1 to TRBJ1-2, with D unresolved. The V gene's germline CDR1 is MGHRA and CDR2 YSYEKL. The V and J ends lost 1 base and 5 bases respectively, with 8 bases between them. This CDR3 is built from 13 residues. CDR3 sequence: CASSQVWAYGYTF. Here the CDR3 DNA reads TGCGCCAGCAGCCAAGTTTGGGCGTATGGCTACACCTTC.

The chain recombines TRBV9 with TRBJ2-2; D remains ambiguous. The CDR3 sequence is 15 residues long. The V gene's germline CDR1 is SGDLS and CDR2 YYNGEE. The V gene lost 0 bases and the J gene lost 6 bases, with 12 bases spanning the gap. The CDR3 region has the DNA TGTGCCAGCAGCGTAGCCACCTCTGGTCCCGGGGAGCTGTTTTTT. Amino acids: CASSVATSGPGELFF.

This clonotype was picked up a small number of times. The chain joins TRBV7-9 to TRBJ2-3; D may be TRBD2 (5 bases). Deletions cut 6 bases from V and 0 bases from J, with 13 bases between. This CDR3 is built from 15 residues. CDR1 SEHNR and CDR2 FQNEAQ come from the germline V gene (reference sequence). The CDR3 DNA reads TGTGCCAGCAGGATGAGCGGCGGGAGCACAGATACGCAGTATTTT. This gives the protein CASRMSGGSTDTQYF.

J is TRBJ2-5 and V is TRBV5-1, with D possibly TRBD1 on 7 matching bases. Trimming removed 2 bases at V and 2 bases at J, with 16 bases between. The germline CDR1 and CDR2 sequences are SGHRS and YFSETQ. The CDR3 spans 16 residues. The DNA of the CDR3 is TGCGCCAGCAGCTTTCAGGGGGTGGGAGGACAAGAGACCCAGTACTTC. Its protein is CASSFQGVGGQETQYF.

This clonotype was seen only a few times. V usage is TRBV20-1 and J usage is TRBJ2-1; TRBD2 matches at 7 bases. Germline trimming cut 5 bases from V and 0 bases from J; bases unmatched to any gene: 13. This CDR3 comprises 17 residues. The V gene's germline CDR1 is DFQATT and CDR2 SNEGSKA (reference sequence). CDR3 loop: CSAALFSGDSSYNEQFF. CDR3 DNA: TGCAGTGCTGCTCTTTTCAGCGGGGATAGCTCCTACAATGAGCAGTTCTTC.

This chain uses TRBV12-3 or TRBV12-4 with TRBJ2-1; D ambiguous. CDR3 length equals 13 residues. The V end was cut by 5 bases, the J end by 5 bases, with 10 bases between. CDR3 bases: TGTGCCAGCAGTCAGAGCCCCCACAATGAGCAGTTCTTC. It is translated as CASSQSPHNEQFF.

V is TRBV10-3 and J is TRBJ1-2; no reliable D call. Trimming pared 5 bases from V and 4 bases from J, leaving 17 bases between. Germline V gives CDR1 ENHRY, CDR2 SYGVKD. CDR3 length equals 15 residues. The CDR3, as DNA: TGTGCCATCAGTCCAGTGGACCGCAGGACCTATGGCTACACCTTC. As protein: CAISPVDRRTYGYTF.

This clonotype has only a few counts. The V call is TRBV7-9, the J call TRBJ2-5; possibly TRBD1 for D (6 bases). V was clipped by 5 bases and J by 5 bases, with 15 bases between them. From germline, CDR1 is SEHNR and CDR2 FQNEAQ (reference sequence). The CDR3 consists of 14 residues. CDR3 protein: CASSTDRPTETQYF. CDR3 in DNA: TGTGCCAGCAGCACCGACAGGCCCACCGAGACCCAGTACTTC.

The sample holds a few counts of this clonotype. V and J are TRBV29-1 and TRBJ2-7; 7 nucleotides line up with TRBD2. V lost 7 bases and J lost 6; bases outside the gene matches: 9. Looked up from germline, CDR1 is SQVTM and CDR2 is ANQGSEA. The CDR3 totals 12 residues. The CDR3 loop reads CSARGGASEQYF. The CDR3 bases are TGCAGCGCTCGGGGAGGGGCCTCCGAGCAGTACTTC.

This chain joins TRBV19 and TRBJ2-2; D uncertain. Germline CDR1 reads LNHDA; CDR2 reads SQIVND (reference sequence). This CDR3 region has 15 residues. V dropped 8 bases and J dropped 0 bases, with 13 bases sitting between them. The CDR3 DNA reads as TGTGCCAGTGGTCCAGGACGGACGAACACCGGGGAGCTGTTTTTT. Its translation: CASGPGRTNTGELFF.

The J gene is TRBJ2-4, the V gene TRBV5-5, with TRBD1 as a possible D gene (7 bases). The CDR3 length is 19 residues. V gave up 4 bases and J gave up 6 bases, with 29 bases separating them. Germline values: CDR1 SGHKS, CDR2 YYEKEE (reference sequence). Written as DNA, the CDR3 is TGTGCCAGCAGCCTCTGGTATAAGGGGGCATCAGCGGGTGGAAACATTCAGTACTTC. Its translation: CASSLWYKGASAGGNIQYF.

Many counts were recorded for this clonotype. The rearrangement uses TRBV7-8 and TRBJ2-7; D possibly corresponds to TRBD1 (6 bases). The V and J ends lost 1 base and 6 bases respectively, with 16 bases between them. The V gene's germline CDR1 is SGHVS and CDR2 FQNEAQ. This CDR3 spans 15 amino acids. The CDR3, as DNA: TGTGCCAGCAGCTTAGTCCGGGGCACAGGGACCGAGCAGTACTTC. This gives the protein CASSLVRGTGTEQYF.

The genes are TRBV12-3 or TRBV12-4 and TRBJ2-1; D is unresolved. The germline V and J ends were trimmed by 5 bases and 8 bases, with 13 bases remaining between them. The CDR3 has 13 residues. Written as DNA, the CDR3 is TGTGCCAGCAGTCCCGCGGCCGTCCATGAGCAGTTCTTC. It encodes CASSPAAVHEQFF.

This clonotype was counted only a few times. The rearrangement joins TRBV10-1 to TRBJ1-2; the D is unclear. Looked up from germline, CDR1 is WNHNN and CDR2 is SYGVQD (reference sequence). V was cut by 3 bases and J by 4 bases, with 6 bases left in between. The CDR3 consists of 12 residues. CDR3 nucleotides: TGCGCCAGCAGTGATGGATCCTATGGCTACACCTTC. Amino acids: CASSDGSYGYTF.

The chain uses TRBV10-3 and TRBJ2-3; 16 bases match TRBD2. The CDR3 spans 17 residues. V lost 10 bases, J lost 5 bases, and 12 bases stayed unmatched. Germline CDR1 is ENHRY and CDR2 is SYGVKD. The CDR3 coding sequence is TGTGCCAGCACCGGGACTAGCGGGAGGGCCCTCATAGATACGCAGTATTTT. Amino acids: CASTGTSGRALIDTQYF.

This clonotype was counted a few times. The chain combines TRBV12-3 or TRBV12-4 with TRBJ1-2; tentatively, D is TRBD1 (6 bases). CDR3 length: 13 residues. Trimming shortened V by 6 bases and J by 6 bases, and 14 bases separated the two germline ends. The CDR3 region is CASSPGQTDGYTF. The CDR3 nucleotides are TGTGCCAGCAGCCCCGGACAGACTGATGGCTACACCTTC.

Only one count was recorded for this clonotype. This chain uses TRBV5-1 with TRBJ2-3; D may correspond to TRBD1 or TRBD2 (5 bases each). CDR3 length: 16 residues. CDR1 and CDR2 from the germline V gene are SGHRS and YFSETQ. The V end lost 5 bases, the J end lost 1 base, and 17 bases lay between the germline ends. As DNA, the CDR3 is TGCGCCAGCAGTGGGGGAGCGGCTGGGCGCACAGATACGCAGTATTTT. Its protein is CASSGGAAGRTDTQYF. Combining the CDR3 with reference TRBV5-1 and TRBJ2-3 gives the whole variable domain KAGVTQTPRYLIKTRGQQVTLSCSPISGHRSVSWYQQTPGQGLQFLFEYFSETQRNKGNFPGRFSGRQFSNSRSEMNVSTLELGDSALYLCASSGGAAGRTDTQYFGPGTRLTVL.

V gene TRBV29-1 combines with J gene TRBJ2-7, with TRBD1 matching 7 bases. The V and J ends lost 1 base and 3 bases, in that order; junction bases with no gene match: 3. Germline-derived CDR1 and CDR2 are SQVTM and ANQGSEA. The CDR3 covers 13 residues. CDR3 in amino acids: CSVEGPGGYEQYF. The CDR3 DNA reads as TGCAGCGTTGAAGGCCCAGGGGGCTACGAGCAGTACTTC.

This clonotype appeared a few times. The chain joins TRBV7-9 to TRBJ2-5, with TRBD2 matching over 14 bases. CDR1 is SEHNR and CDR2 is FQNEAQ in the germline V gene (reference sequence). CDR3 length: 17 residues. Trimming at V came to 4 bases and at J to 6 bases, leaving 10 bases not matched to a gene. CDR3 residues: CASSWGTSGRREQTQYF. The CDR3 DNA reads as TGTGCCAGCAGCTGGGGGACTAGCGGGAGACGTGAGCAGACCCAGTACTTC.

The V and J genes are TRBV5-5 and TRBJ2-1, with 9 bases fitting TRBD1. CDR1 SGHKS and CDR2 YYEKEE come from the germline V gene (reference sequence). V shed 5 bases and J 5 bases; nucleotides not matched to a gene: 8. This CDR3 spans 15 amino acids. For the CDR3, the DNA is TGTGCCAGCAGTCGCACAGGGGGCGCGGACAATGAGCAGTTCTTC. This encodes CASSRTGGADNEQFF.